This record covers a single T cell receptor beta chain. Its antigen is as yet unknown. With autoimmune disease history or systemic immunosuppression, patients were excluded. The data were obtained in a study of OX40 agonist ivuxolimab in advanced cancers. Study summary: Patients were under 90% male with ages roughly 23 to 85, mean roughly 64. Study-wide results and caveats: By week 6 at 0.1 to 3.0 mg/kg, blood CD4+ and CD8+ T cells had expanded clonally. Low normalized T-cell clonal expansion was additionally recorded for some nonresponders.

Germline lookup yields CDR1 LNHDA and CDR2 SQIVND (reference sequence). The CDR3 runs to 14 residues. The V segment lost 4 bases and the J segment 4 bases; nucleotides outside the gene matches: 6. Produced via immunoSEQ multiplex PCR; TCRdb's table is partial and in-frame only. This sample has approximately 59,000 clones, with about 90% found just once. The chain recombines TRBV19 with TRBJ1-2; 7 bases agree with TRBD1. The clonotype was recovered from an adult with an advanced solid tumor such as melanoma, head and neck, liver or kidney cancer. This specimen was CD4+ or CD8+ T cells sorted from blood, taken in a trial of the OX40 agonist ivuxolimab. CDR3 region: CASSKNRDSYGYTF. The CDR3 DNA follows: TGTGCCAGTAGTAAGAACCGGGACAGCTATGGCTACACCTTC.